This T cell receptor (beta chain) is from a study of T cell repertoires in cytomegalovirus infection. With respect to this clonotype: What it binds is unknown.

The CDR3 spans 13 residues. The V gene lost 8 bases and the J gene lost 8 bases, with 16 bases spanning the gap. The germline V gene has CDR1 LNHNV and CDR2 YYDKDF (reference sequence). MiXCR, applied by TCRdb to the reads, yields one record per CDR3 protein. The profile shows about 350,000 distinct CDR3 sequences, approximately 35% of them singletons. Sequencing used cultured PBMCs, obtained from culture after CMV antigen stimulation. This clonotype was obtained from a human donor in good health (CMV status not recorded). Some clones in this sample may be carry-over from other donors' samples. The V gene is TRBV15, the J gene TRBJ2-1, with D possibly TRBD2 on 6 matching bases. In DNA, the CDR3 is TGTGCCACCCGTTTTTCTAGCGTCGATGAGCAGTTCTTC. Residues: CATRFSSVDEQFF.